These T cell receptor beta chains were read from a single sample in a study of blood T cell repertoires in COVID-19. TCRdb keeps only in-frame clones here, not all; method: immunoSEQ multiplex PCR. This table has roughly 66,000 clones, about 91% appearing once. Sequences were obtained from peripheral blood. The receptors stem from a human donor in a cohort sampled during active COVID-19. CDR3s include the opening cysteine and the closing phenylalanine or tryptophan. A D gene is named only where the DNA matches it firmly. A clone size is listed for some rows: how often the clone was seen (once, few, many), or a class if it is expanded.

CDR3 DNA: TGCGCCAGCAGCCAAGGGGGGACAGGGGGCCACGAGCAGTACTTC
CDR3 protein: CASSQGGTGGHEQYF
clone size: .
J gene: TRBJ2-7
V gene: TRBV4-3
D gene: TRBD1

CDR3 DNA: TGTGCCAGCAGTTCCCCCGGGACCGGGGAGCTGTTTTTT
CDR3 protein: CASSSPGTGELFF
clone size: .
J gene: TRBJ2-2
V gene: TRBV6-5
D gene: .

CDR3 DNA: TGTGCCAGCAGCCAGGGACAGGTGAACACTGAAGCTTTCTTT
CDR3 protein: CASSQGQVNTEAFF
clone size: .
J gene: TRBJ1-1
V gene: TRBV7-8
D gene: TRBD1

CDR3 DNA: TGTGCCAGCAGCCAACTAGCGGGAGTCTACAATGAGCAGTTCTTC
CDR3 protein: CASSQLAGVYNEQFF
clone size: .
J gene: TRBJ2-1
V gene: TRBV14
D gene: TRBD2

CDR3 DNA: TGTGCCAGCAGCTTAGATCCCAGGGCCTACGAGCAGTACTTC
CDR3 protein: CASSLDPRAYEQYF
clone size: .
J gene: TRBJ2-7
V gene: TRBV7-2
D gene: .

CDR3 DNA: TGTGCCAGTAGTACCCGTGGAGGGCTTGAAGCTTTCTTT
CDR3 protein: CASSTRGGLEAFF
clone size: .
J gene: TRBJ1-1
V gene: TRBV19
D gene: .

CDR3 DNA: TGTGCCAGCTCACCTTCCCAGGGGGCTTCCGGGGAGCTGTTTTTT
CDR3 protein: CASSPSQGASGELFF
clone size: .
J gene: TRBJ2-2
V gene: TRBV18
D gene: TRBD1

CDR3 DNA: TGTGCCAGCAGCGCTAGAGGACTAGCTTCAGAGACCCAGTACTTC
CDR3 protein: CASSARGLASETQYF
clone size: .
J gene: TRBJ2-5
V gene: TRBV7-9
D gene: TRBD2

CDR3 DNA: TGTGCCACCCGAACGCCAAGGGGGCAAGAGACCCAGTACTTC
CDR3 protein: CATRTPRGQETQYF
clone size: .
J gene: TRBJ2-5
V gene: TRBV6-6
D gene: .

CDR3 DNA: TGCGCCAGCAGCCAAGGCTCCGGGAACACTGAAGCTTTCTTT
CDR3 protein: CASSQGSGNTEAFF
clone size: few
J gene: TRBJ1-1
V gene: TRBV4-1
D gene: .

CDR3 DNA: TGTGCCAGCAGTGTGAATAGCGGGTTTAACACCGGGGAGCTGTTTTTT
CDR3 protein: CASSVNSGFNTGELFF
clone size: .
J gene: TRBJ2-2
V gene: TRBV6-4
D gene: TRBD2

CDR3 DNA: TGTGCCAGCAGCTTACGTTCTCAGATCTATGGCTACACCTTC
CDR3 protein: CASSLRSQIYGYTF
clone size: .
J gene: TRBJ1-2
V gene: TRBV7-2
D gene: .

CDR3 DNA: TGTGCCAGCTCGGCCGGGACAGTAGGCTACACCTTC
CDR3 protein: CASSAGTVGYTF
clone size: once
J gene: TRBJ1-2
V gene: TRBV18
D gene: TRBD1

CDR3 DNA: TGTGCCAGCAGCTTTCAGGGTGTAGGCTATAATTCACCCCTCCACTTT
CDR3 protein: CASSFQGVGYNSPLHF
clone size: once
J gene: TRBJ1-6
V gene: TRBV7-6
D gene: .

CDR3 DNA: TGTGCCAGCAGCGCCGCGGGGGACACAGATACGCAGTATTTT
CDR3 protein: CASSAAGDTDTQYF
clone size: .
J gene: TRBJ2-3
V gene: TRBV2
D gene: TRBD2

CDR3 DNA: TGTGCCAGCAGCTCGCATAGGGGCCCAGCGGGAGTAATGTCCTACGAGCAGTACTTC
CDR3 protein: CASSSHRGPAGVMSYEQYF
clone size: .
J gene: TRBJ2-7
V gene: TRBV7-2
D gene: TRBD2

CDR3 DNA: TGTGCCAGCAGCCATCCTGGGAGCGGGACGGTCTCCTACGAGCAGTACTTC
CDR3 protein: CASSHPGSGTVSYEQYF
clone size: .
J gene: TRBJ2-7
V gene: TRBV4-2
D gene: TRBD2

CDR3 DNA: TGTGCCAGCGGGACAGGGGGCTTATTGCGCGAGCAGTACTTC
CDR3 protein: CASGTGGLLREQYF
clone size: .
J gene: TRBJ2-7
V gene: TRBV6-5
D gene: TRBD1

CDR3 DNA: TGTGCCAGCAGTTCCTCCAGCTACGAGCAGTACTTC
CDR3 protein: CASSSSSYEQYF
clone size: .
J gene: TRBJ2-7
V gene: TRBV28
D gene: .

CDR3 DNA: TGCGCCAGCAGCTTAAGCGGGGGGCAAGATACGCAGTATTTT
CDR3 protein: CASSLSGGQDTQYF
clone size: .
J gene: TRBJ2-3
V gene: TRBV5-1
D gene: TRBD2

CDR3 DNA: TGTGCCAGCAGCCCGAGTCAGGGTGGGGAGCTGTTTTTT
CDR3 protein: CASSPSQGGELFF
clone size: .
J gene: TRBJ2-2
V gene: TRBV3-1/TRBV3-2
D gene: .

CDR3 DNA: TGTGCCAGCAGCTCGGACAGGGCGCCATACGAGCAGTACTTC
CDR3 protein: CASSSDRAPYEQYF
clone size: .
J gene: TRBJ2-7
V gene: TRBV7-6
D gene: TRBD1

CDR3 DNA: TGTGCCAGCAGTTACGCGACAGGGACAAGCAATCAGCCCCAGCATTTT
CDR3 protein: CASSYATGTSNQPQHF
clone size: few
J gene: TRBJ1-5
V gene: TRBV6-2/TRBV6-3
D gene: TRBD1

CDR3 DNA: TGTGCCAGCTCACCATTTCGAGTAGGGGGTCACGGGAATTCACCCCTCCACTTT
CDR3 protein: CASSPFRVGGHGNSPLHF
clone size: .
J gene: TRBJ1-6
V gene: TRBV18
D gene: .

CDR3 DNA: TGTGCCAGCAGCTCACACCGTCAGGCTGGAAACACCATATATTTT
CDR3 protein: CASSSHRQAGNTIYF
clone size: few
J gene: TRBJ1-3
V gene: TRBV7-9
D gene: .

CDR3 DNA: TGTGCCTGGAGTCATAATGCAGGGGAGGGGGAAAAACTGTTTTTT
CDR3 protein: CAWSHNAGEGEKLFF
clone size: .
J gene: TRBJ1-4
V gene: TRBV30
D gene: .

CDR3 DNA: TGTGCCAGTATGGTGAGGCAGACGGGTGGCTACACCTTC
CDR3 protein: CASMVRQTGGYTF
clone size: few
J gene: TRBJ1-2
V gene: TRBV19
D gene: .

CDR3 DNA: TGTGCCAGCACCATCCAAGGAGGCCCGCCCTACGAGCAGTACTTC
CDR3 protein: CASTIQGGPPYEQYF
clone size: once
J gene: TRBJ2-7
V gene: TRBV6-6
D gene: .

CDR3 DNA: TGCGCCAGCAGCCAAGACTCCCTAGGGGGTCCAGATACGCAGTATTTT
CDR3 protein: CASSQDSLGGPDTQYF
clone size: .
J gene: TRBJ2-3
V gene: TRBV4-3
D gene: .

CDR3 DNA: TGTGCCTGGAGACAATTACAGGGGAGCTATGGCTACACCTTC
CDR3 protein: CAWRQLQGSYGYTF
clone size: .
J gene: TRBJ1-2
V gene: TRBV30
D gene: TRBD1

CDR3 DNA: TGTGCCAGCAGCTTGGGTCACAGGGGCAATGAGCAGTTCTTC
CDR3 protein: CASSLGHRGNEQFF
clone size: .
J gene: TRBJ2-1
V gene: TRBV5-8
D gene: TRBD1

CDR3 DNA: TGTGCCAGCAGCGAACAGGGTTACGAGCAGTACTTC
CDR3 protein: CASSEQGYEQYF
clone size: .
J gene: TRBJ2-7
V gene: TRBV12-3/TRBV12-4
D gene: .

CDR3 DNA: TGTGCCAGTAGTAAAACGACCGGGACAGGCGACAATGAGCAGTTCTTC
CDR3 protein: CASSKTTGTGDNEQFF
clone size: .
J gene: TRBJ2-1
V gene: TRBV19
D gene: TRBD1

CDR3 DNA: TGTGCCACTGGACTAGCGGGAGATCCCTACGAGCAGTACTTC
CDR3 protein: CATGLAGDPYEQYF
clone size: .
J gene: TRBJ2-7
V gene: TRBV6-5
D gene: TRBD2

CDR3 DNA: TGTGCCAGCAGCACGAGCTCCTACGAGCAGTACTTC
CDR3 protein: CASSTSSYEQYF
clone size: .
J gene: TRBJ2-7
V gene: TRBV7-9
D gene: .

CDR3 DNA: TGTGCCAGCAGCCTCAGGGGGAACGGGGAGCTGTTTTTT
CDR3 protein: CASSLRGNGELFF
clone size: .
J gene: TRBJ2-2
V gene: TRBV12-3/TRBV12-4
D gene: TRBD1